This T cell receptor beta chain derives from a study of blood T cell repertoires in COVID-19. The CDR3 contains 13 residues. With V trimmed by 7 bases and J by 8 bases, 8 bases remained unmatched. The germline gives CDR1 LGHNT, CDR2 FRNRAP. TCRdb's copy holds only in-frame clones and misses some; the assay was immunoSEQ multiplex PCR. Of about 250,000 clones in the sample, about 89% were seen once. The specimen was peripheral blood. The V gene is TRBV12-5, the J gene TRBJ1-1; 9 bases line up with TRBD1. The receptor comes from a man aged 25-40 years with acute or convalescent COVID-19. CDR3 coding DNA: TGTGCTAGTGCCCCTGACAGGGGGATAGAAGCTTTCTTT. It specifies CASAPDRGIEAFF.